These 19 T cell receptor beta chains came from one sample sequenced in a study of blood T cells in healthy people across ages. Through a sample-barcoded 5' primer and a J-beta primer mix, a second PCR was run for roughly 7 to 11 cycles. TCRdb passed the 5' RACE reads through MiXCR, listing each CDR3 protein once. The repertoire consists of hundreds of thousands of distinct CDR3 sequences, with 25% occurring once and the leading ten covering 8% to 10%. The sample was also linked to a second study, of T cells of mothers and their children.

The specimen sequenced was blood. The receptors shown here come from a boy aged 5-17 years in good health.

This clonotype was observed a handful of times. This chain uses TRBV27 with TRBJ1-4, with D possibly being TRBD1 (6 bases). The CDR3 is made up of 14 amino acids. V was trimmed by 6 bases and J by 4 bases, leaving 12 bases between them. Germline V gives CDR1 MNHEY, CDR2 SMNVEV (reference sequence). DNA for the CDR3: TGTGCCAGCAGGCTTGGACAGTATAATGAAAAACTGTTTTTT. Translating gives CASRLGQYNEKLFF.

The chain has TRBV4-1 and TRBJ1-1, with TRBD1 identical over 7 bases. The germline V gene encodes CDR1 MGHRA and CDR2 YSYEKL. The ends lost 1 base at V and 3 bases at J; junction bases unmatched: 11. The CDR3 spans 17 residues. The chain's CDR3 is CASSQGVPGQKDTEAFF. CDR3 bases: TGCGCCAGCAGCCAAGGGGTTCCGGGACAGAAGGACACTGAAGCTTTCTTT.

This chain connects TRBV29-1 to TRBJ1-2; D not certain. Trimming removed 4 bases at V and 3 bases at J, with 12 bases between. Germline V gene sequence: CDR1 SQVTM, CDR2 ANQGSEA. This CDR3 has 13 residues. CDR3 sequence: CSVVPAEDYGYTF. CDR3 sequence (DNA): TGCAGCGTTGTGCCAGCCGAGGACTATGGCTACACCTTC. Drawing the rest from reference TRBV29-1 and TRBJ1-2, the complete variable domain is SAVISQKPSRDICQRGTSLTIQCQVDSQVTMMFWYRQQPGQSLTLIATANQGSEATYESGFVIDKFPISRPNLTFSTLTVSNMSPEDSSIYLCSVVPAEDYGYTFGSGTRLTVV.

The chain has TRBV20-1 and TRBJ2-2; 8 positions agree with TRBD1. With 1 base clipped from V and 6 bases from J, the junction kept 4 bases outside the gene matches. The CDR3 is 14 amino acids. Germline V gene data show CDR1 as DFQATT and CDR2 as SNEGSKA (reference sequence). CDR3 protein: CSARGDRGAGELFF. The CDR3 coding sequence is TGCAGTGCTAGAGGTGACAGGGGCGCCGGGGAGCTGTTTTTT.

V usage is TRBV18 and J usage is TRBJ2-6; 8 bases fit TRBD2. Germline-derived CDR1 and CDR2 are KGHSH and LQKENI. The ends lost 3 bases at V and 0 bases at J; junction bases unmatched: 4. The CDR3 length is 17 residues. CDR3 nucleotide sequence: TGTGCCAGCTCACCTAGGGGACTAGTCTCTGGGGCCAACGTCCTGACTTTC. It codes for CASSPRGLVSGANVLTF.

V usage is TRBV4-1 and J usage is TRBJ2-7; D not certain. CDR3 length: 15 residues. Trimming took 0 bases from V and 4 from J, leaving 13 bases between them. The germline CDR1 and CDR2 sequences are MGHRA and YSYEKL. The CDR3: CASSQDNRLIYEQYF. The CDR3 coding sequence is TGCGCCAGCAGCCAAGATAATAGGCTGATTTACGAGCAGTACTTC.

This sequence joins TRBV29-1 and TRBJ2-3, with D tentatively TRBD1 (5 bases). V was clipped by 5 bases and J by 0 bases, with 12 bases between them. CDR1 and CDR2 (germline): SQVTM, ANQGSEA. The CDR3 spans 14 residues. CDR3 in DNA: TGCAGCGTTACTGGGGCCGGTAGCACAGATACGCAGTATTTT. Protein product: CSVTGAGSTDTQYF.

This chain joins TRBV2 and TRBJ2-1; 7 bases fit TRBD1. In germline, CDR1 is SNHLY, CDR2 FYNNEI. The ends lost 6 bases at V and 4 bases at J; junction bases unmatched: 9. The CDR3 length is 15 residues. The CDR3 sequence is CASSRDRSLYNEQFF. The CDR3, as DNA: TGTGCCAGCAGCCGGGACAGATCTCTTTACAATGAGCAGTTCTTC. Full variable domain (rest looked up from reference TRBV2 and TRBJ2-1): EPEVTQTPSHQVTQMGQEVILRCVPISNHLYFYWYRQILGQKVEFLVSFYNNEISEKSEIFDDQFSVERPDGSNFTLKIRSTKLEDSAMYFCASSRDRSLYNEQFFGPGTRLTVL.

CDR3 loop: CSVGGTPPSYEQYF. The CDR3 nucleotides are TGCAGCGTTGGCGGGACTCCTCCGTCCTACGAGCAGTACTTC. This chain connects TRBV29-1 to TRBJ2-5; D may be TRBD2 (6 bases). Gene TRBJ2-7 matches the end of the DNA better, so the J call may be wrong. Germline V gene lookup returns CDR1 SQVTM and CDR2 ANQGSEA. The CDR3 contains 14 residues.

The chain links TRBV27 to TRBJ2-7; 13 positions agree with TRBD2. Germline V gene sequence: CDR1 MNHEY, CDR2 SMNVEV (reference sequence). The junction had 5 bases not matched to a gene; V was cut back by 6 bases and J by 3 bases. This CDR3 comprises 15 residues. For the CDR3, the DNA is TGTGCCAGCAGATCGGGACTAGCGGGACTCTACGAGCAGTACTTC. This encodes CASRSGLAGLYEQYF.

The rearrangement links TRBV4-1 to TRBJ2-3, with 8 bases fitting TRBD2. Germline V gene lookup returns CDR1 MGHRA and CDR2 YSYEKL. With V trimmed by 5 bases and J by 1 base, 5 bases remained unmatched. The CDR3 sequence is 15 residues long. CDR3 amino acids: CASSSSGSGTDTQYF. In nucleotides, the CDR3 is TGCGCCAGCAGCTCAAGCGGGAGTGGCACAGATACGCAGTATTTT.

The table lists this clonotype with a few counts. V usage is TRBV5-1 and J usage is TRBJ1-1; 7 positions agree with TRBD1. The V gene's germline CDR1 is SGHRS and CDR2 YFSETQ. This CDR3 contains 15 residues. V was pared by 0 bases and J by 0 bases, with 2 bases of the junction left unmatched. The CDR3 sequence: CASSLERGLNTEAFF. In DNA, the CDR3 is TGCGCCAGCAGCTTGGAGAGGGGGCTGAACACTGAAGCTTTCTTT.

The genes are TRBV29-1 and TRBJ1-1; D ambiguous. Deletions cut 7 bases from V and 1 base from J, with 22 bases between. This CDR3 is 16 amino acids long. CDR1 is SQVTM, CDR2 ANQGSEA, per germline. The CDR3 DNA reads as TGCAGCGCAAAACCCCTCTCCAACAGAGAGAACACTGAAGCTTTCTTT. It codes for CSAKPLSNRENTEAFF.

This chain uses TRBV5-1 with TRBJ2-1; D perhaps matches TRBD2 (6 bases). Trimming took 0 bases from V and 9 from J, leaving 10 bases between them. This CDR3 has 13 amino acids. Germline CDR1 reads SGHRS; CDR2 reads YFSETQ. CDR3 region: CASSLEWGGEQFF. The DNA of the CDR3 is TGCGCCAGCAGCTTGGAGTGGGGAGGTGAGCAGTTCTTC.

The V call is TRBV12-3 or TRBV12-4, the J call TRBJ1-2, with 7 bases aligning to TRBD1. This CDR3 comprises 13 residues. Trimming took 3 bases from V and 6 from J; bases not matched to a gene: 4. The CDR3 reads CASSFDREDGYTF. The CDR3 coding sequence is TGTGCCAGCAGTTTTGACAGGGAGGATGGCTACACCTTC.

The chain uses TRBV6-2 or TRBV6-3 and TRBJ2-1, with D maybe TRBD2 (5 bases). Trimming pared 5 bases from V and 4 bases from J, leaving 12 bases between. CDR1 and CDR2 (germline): MNHEY, SVGEGT. CDR3 length equals 14 residues. The CDR3 loop reads CASSPPDSYNEQFF. The CDR3 DNA reads TGTGCCAGCAGTCCTCCGGACTCGTACAATGAGCAGTTCTTC.

The chain recombines TRBV7-2 with TRBJ1-1; D is uncertain. Germline V gives CDR1 SGHTA, CDR2 FQGNSA. The CDR3 length is 12 residues. With 1 base removed from V and 8 bases from J, the gap between germline ends came to 8 bases. The CDR3 DNA sequence: TGTGCCAGCAGCTTAGTGCTACGGGAAGCTTTCTTT. Residues: CASSLVLREAFF.

The genes are TRBV20-1 and TRBJ1-5, with unresolved D. The germline V gene has CDR1 DFQATT and CDR2 SNEGSKA (reference sequence). Trimming left V 0 bases short and J 6 bases short, with 15 bases between. The CDR3 runs 15 residues. The CDR3 is CSARDPSPHTQPQHF. The DNA for the CDR3 is TGCAGTGCTAGAGACCCTTCCCCTCATACTCAGCCCCAGCATTTT.

This clonotype was counted a few times. This chain uses TRBV27 with TRBJ2-2, with D uncertain. Germline V CDR1 and CDR2: MNHEY, SMNVEV (reference sequence). Trimming shortened V by 2 bases and J by 4 bases, and 11 bases separated the two germline ends. The CDR3 is made up of 15 amino acids. The CDR3 loop is CASSLSGEVTGELFF. The CDR3 bases are TGTGCCAGCAGTTTAAGTGGGGAAGTCACCGGGGAGCTGTTTTTT.